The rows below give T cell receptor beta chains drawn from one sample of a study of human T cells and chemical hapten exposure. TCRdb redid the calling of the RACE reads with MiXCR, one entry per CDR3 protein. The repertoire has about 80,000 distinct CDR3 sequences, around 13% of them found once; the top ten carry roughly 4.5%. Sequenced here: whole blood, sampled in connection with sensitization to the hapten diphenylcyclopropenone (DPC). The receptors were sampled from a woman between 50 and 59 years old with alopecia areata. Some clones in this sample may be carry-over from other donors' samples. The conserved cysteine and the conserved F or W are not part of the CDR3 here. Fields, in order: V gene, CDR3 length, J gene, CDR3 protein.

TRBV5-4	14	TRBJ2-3	ASSLDADPSTDTQY
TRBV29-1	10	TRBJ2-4	SGGVTKNIQY
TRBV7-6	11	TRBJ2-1	ASSRGTNNEQF
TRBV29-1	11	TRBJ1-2	SVRQGNRFGYT
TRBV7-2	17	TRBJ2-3	ASSLGYEGTSGFTDTQY
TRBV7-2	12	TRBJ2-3	ASSSPGRPDTQY
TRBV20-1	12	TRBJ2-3	SFLAETSTDTQY
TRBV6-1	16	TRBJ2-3	ASSEHPGTGASTDTQY
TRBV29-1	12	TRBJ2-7	SVEPSGGSYEQY
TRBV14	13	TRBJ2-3	ASSQDLSGVAGVA
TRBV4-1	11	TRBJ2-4	ASSQGQSNIQY
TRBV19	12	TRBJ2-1	ASSIRLGTNEQF
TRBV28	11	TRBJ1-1	ATRPGPYTEAF
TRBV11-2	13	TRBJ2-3	ASGGGRISTDTQY
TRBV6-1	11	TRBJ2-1	ASSETGRTEQF
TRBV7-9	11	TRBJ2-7	ASSLATGYEQY
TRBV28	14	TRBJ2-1	ASSPPLSGSYNEQF
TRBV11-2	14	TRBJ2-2	ASSRLRGSGIGELF
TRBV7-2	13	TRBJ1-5	ASSLEMGSNQPQH
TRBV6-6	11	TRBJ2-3	ATQGGAQDTQY
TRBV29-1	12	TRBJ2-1	SALTSGRLNEQF
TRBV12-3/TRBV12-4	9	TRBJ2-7	ASRRVHEQY
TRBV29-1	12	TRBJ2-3	SVASGRSADTQY
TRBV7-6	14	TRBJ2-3	ASSPLGGGSDSTQY
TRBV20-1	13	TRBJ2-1	SARIAGGTYNEQF
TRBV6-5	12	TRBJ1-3	ASSRQGAENTIY
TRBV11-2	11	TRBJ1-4	ASSLYAGEKLF
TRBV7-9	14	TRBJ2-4	ACSLVLVDNKNIQY
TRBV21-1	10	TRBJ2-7	ASSKGTREQY
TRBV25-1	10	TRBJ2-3	ASSESGDTQY
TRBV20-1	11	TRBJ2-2	SARHTNTGELF
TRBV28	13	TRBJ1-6	ASVTGALYNSPLH
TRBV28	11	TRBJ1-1	ASSLGAPGKAF
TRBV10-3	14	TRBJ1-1	AISEAYGNKNTEAF
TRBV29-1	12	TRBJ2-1	SVRDRGSYNEQF
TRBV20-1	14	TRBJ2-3	SAKTGGSASTDTQY
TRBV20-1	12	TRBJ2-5	SARDLQYQETQY
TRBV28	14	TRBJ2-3	ASRPDYGQSTDTQY
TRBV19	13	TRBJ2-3	ASTGPLGTSDTQY
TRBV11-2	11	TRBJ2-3	ASMEGSTDTQY
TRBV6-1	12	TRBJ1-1	ASRERGPNTEAF
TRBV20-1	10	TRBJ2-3	SVGIGTDTQY
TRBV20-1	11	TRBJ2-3	SAIGLRTDTQY
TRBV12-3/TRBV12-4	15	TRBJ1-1	ASSLGSWLRENTEAF
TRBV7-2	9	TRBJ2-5	ASSLAETQY